Listed below are T cell receptor beta chains from one sample, sequenced in a study of shared clonotypes between healthy human individuals. This table comes from immunoSEQ multiplex PCR, and its TCRdb copy is limited to in-frame clones, with some not included. The sample lists roughly 700,000 clones; about 74% were seen once. The source material was memory CD4+ T cells sorted from blood. The receptors originated from a woman in her twenties or thirties in good health. The CDR3 runs from the conserved cysteine through the conserved F or W. The D gene is left open where the match is weak. Size is omitted from some rows. Given values are once, few, many or a class for expanded clones.

TGTGCCAGCAGCTTGGGCGGCCCAGAGACCCAGTACTTC	CASSLGGPETQYF	TRBV5-8	TRBJ2-5	NA	NA
TGTGCCTGGAGTCAGGGGGAGATTGGCAATCAGCCCCAGCATTTT	CAWSQGEIGNQPQHF	TRBV30	TRBJ1-5	TRBD1	NA
TGTGCCAGCAGCTTAGTTGCACTAGCGGGAGGTACGCAGTATTTT	CASSLVALAGGTQYF	TRBV7-2	TRBJ2-3	TRBD2	NA
TGCGCCAGCAGTTTAGAGCCGGGACTAGTAACAGATACGCAGTATTTT	CASSLEPGLVTDTQYF	TRBV5-1	TRBJ2-3	TRBD2	NA
TGCGCCAGCAGTGAGCCGGTAGCGGGAGGCAATAGGCAGTACTTC	CASSEPVAGGNRQYF	TRBV10-2	TRBJ2-7	TRBD2	NA
TGTGCCAGCAGCGTAGATTGGGCAGGTCAGCCCCAGCATTTT	CASSVDWAGQPQHF	TRBV9	TRBJ1-5	NA	NA
TGTGCCAGCAGTAAGACTAGTTTCAATGAGCAGTTCTTC	CASSKTSFNEQFF	TRBV6-6	TRBJ2-1	NA	NA
TGTGCCAGCTCCCACGAGGGAGGCGGCGACGAGCAGTACTTC	CASSHEGGGDEQYF	TRBV18	TRBJ2-7	NA	once
TGTGCCAGCTGCCGATATCAGCCCCAGCATTTT	CASCRYQPQHF	TRBV28	TRBJ1-5	NA	NA
TGTGCCAGCAGAACGACGCAGGGAACGATCTCCTACGAGCAGTACTTC	CASRTTQGTISYEQYF	TRBV2	TRBJ2-7	NA	NA
TGTGCCAGCAGTGTAGGGATGAACACTGAAGCTTTCTTT	CASSVGMNTEAFF	TRBV2	TRBJ1-1	NA	NA
TGTGCCAGCTCGTTCGGTCGGGGGGAACGGAGTGGCACTGAAGCTTTCTTT	CASSFGRGERSGTEAFF	TRBV18	TRBJ1-1	NA	once
TGTGCCAGCATTATACTAGCGGGAGGCTACAATGAGCAGTTCTTC	CASIILAGGYNEQFF	TRBV2	TRBJ2-1	TRBD2	NA
TGCGCCAGCAGCTTATTTTTGAGCGGGAGCACGTACGAGCAGTACTTC	CASSLFLSGSTYEQYF	TRBV5-1	TRBJ2-7	TRBD2	NA
TGCGCCAGCGAACCGGGACAGGGGAATGAAAAACTGTTTTTT	CASEPGQGNEKLFF	TRBV5-1	TRBJ1-4	TRBD1	NA
TGTGCCAGCAGTCCACAGGGTGACTATGGCTACACCTTC	CASSPQGDYGYTF	TRBV7-3	TRBJ1-2	NA	few
TGTGCCACCGCGGAGAGAAACACCATATATTTT	CATAERNTIYF	TRBV6-5	TRBJ1-3	NA	NA
TGTGCCAGCAGTCTACAGGGGGCGCGCACTGAAGCTTTCTTT	CASSLQGARTEAFF	TRBV2	TRBJ1-1	TRBD1	NA
TGTGCCAGCAGTGAAGCCACGGGACGGTTTAATGAAAAACTGTTTTTT	CASSEATGRFNEKLFF	TRBV6-1	TRBJ1-4	NA	NA
TGTGCCAGCAGTTACTCACCTAATGAAAAACTGTTTTTT	CASSYSPNEKLFF	TRBV6-5	TRBJ1-4	NA	many